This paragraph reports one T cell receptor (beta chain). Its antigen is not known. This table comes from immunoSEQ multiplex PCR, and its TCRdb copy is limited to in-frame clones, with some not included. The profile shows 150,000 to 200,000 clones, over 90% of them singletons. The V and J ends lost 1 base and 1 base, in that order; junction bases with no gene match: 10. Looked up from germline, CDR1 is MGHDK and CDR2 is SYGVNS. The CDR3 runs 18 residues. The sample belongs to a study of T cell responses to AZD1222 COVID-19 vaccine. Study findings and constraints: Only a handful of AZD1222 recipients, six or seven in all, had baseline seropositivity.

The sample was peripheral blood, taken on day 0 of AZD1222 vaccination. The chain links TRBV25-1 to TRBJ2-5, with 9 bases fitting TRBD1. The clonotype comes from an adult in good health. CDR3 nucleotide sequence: TGTGCCAGCAGTGAATCACGAGGGACAGGGAGACTCCAAGAGACCCAGTACTTC. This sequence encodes CASSESRGTGRLQETQYF.